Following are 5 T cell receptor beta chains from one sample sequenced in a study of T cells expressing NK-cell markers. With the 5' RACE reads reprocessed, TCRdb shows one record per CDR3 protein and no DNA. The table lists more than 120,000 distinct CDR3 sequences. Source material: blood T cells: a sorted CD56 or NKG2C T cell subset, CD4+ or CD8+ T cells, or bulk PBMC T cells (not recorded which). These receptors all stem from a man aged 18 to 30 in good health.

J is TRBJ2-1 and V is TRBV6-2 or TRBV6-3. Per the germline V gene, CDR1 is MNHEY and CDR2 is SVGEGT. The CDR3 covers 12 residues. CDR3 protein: CASSYFETEQFF.

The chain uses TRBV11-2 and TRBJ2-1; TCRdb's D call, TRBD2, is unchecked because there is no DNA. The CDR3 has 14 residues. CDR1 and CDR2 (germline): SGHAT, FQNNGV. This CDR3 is CAGKTSGPYNEQFF. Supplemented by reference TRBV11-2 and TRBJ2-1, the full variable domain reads EAGVAQSPRYKIIEKRQSVAFWCNPISGHATLYWYQQILGQGPKLLIQFQNNGVVDDSQLPKDRFSAERLKGVDSTLKIQPAKLEDSAVYLCAGKTSGPYNEQFFGPGTRLTVL.

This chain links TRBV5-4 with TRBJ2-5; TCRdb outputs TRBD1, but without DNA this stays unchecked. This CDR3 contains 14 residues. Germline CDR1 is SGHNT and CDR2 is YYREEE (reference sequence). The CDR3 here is CASSQTGNGETQYF.

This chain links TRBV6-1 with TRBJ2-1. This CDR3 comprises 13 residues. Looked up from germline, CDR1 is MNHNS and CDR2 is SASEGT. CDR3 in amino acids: CASSEAGYNEQFF.

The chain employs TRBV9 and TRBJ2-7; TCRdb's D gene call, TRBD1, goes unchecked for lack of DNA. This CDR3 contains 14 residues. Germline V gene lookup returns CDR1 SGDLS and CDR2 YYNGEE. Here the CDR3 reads CASSVGPSSYEQYF.